The rows below give T cell receptor beta chains drawn from one sample of a study of vaccination effects on CD4 cells after COVID-19. Their antigens are not known. Produced via immunoSEQ multiplex PCR; TCRdb's table is partial and in-frame only. The table records roughly 40,000 clones, under 70% of them present only once. This material consisted of CD4+ T cells from PBMCs cultured without peptide, taken after COVID-19 vaccination. Every receptor here comes from a human donor who received a COVID-19 vaccine. Each CDR3 is given with its conserved first and last residue. D genes are given only for firm matches. Clone size is not always given. Where it is, it says once, few, many or a class for expanded clones.

TRBJ2-3,NA,NA,TRBV5-4,CASSPTGVATDTQYF,TGTGCCAGCAGCCCAACGGGAGTAGCGACAGATACGCAGTATTTT
TRBJ1-1,NA,NA,TRBV2,CASTLGENTEAFF,TGTGCCAGCACACTGGGGGAGAACACTGAAGCTTTCTTT
TRBJ1-6,NA,few,TRBV3-1/TRBV3-2,CASSPRGQGPNSPLHF,TGTGCCAGCAGCCCCCGGGGGCAGGGTCCCAATTCACCCCTCCACTTT
TRBJ2-1,NA,few,TRBV20-1,CSAERSREQFF,TGCAGTGCGGAAAGGAGTCGTGAGCAGTTCTTC
TRBJ2-7,NA,NA,TRBV30,CAWSHAGYEQYF,TGTGCCTGGAGTCACGCAGGATACGAGCAGTACTTC
TRBJ2-7,TRBD1,NA,TRBV7-6,CASTNLGQAFDEQYF,TGTGCCAGCACCAACCTAGGACAGGCATTTGACGAGCAGTACTTC
TRBJ1-2,NA,NA,TRBV2,CASSEFGAAGYTF,TGTGCCAGCAGTGAATTTGGGGCGGCTGGCTACACCTTC
TRBJ2-3,TRBD1,NA,TRBV12-5,CASGQDRVSDTQYF,TGTGCTAGTGGCCAGGACAGGGTATCAGATACGCAGTATTTT
TRBJ2-7,TRBD1,NA,TRBV6-2/TRBV6-3,CASSNPRTGNTYEQYF,TGTGCCAGCAGTAACCCTAGGACAGGAAATACCTACGAGCAGTACTTC
TRBJ2-7,TRBD1,NA,TRBV27,CASSSRTGRRYEQYF,TGTGCCAGCAGTTCTCGGACAGGACGCCGGTACGAGCAGTACTTC
TRBJ2-1,NA,NA,TRBV21-1,CASSKLAGEYNEQFF,TGTGCCAGCAGCAAACTAGCGGGAGAATACAATGAGCAGTTCTTC
TRBJ1-4,NA,NA,TRBV2,CASSVSWSGNEKLFF,TGTGCCAGCAGTGTTTCCTGGAGCGGGAATGAAAAACTGTTTTTT
TRBJ2-2,NA,NA,TRBV2,CASSKTEPLAGELFF,TGTGCCAGCAGTAAGACAGAGCCCCTCGCCGGGGAGCTGTTTTTT
TRBJ1-5,NA,NA,TRBV15,CATSRAGGPNQPQHF,TGTGCCACCAGCAGGGCCGGGGGGCCAAATCAGCCCCAGCATTTT